One T cell receptor (beta chain) is described in this entry. Its antigen is unidentified. This sample stems from a study of blood T cells in healthy people across ages. Regarding the study as a whole: Among long-lived donors, naive CD4+ cells were more numerous and diversity higher than in aged donors.

Then a second PCR, running roughly 7 to 11 cycles, was carried out with a sample-barcoded 5' primer and a J-beta primer mix. Unique molecular identifiers of 12 random nucleotides labeled each cDNA. One entry per CDR3 protein, called by TCRdb with MiXCR from the 5' RACE reads. The table lists some 1.8 million distinct CDR3 sequences, about two fifths of them singletons. The receptor was isolated from a human donor in good health. The sample was blood.

CDR3 nucleotides: TGTGCCACCAGCAGGATGAGGGGGCGTCGGGACAATGAGCAGTTCTTC. Amino acids: CATSRMRGRRDNEQFF. The rearrangement joins TRBV15 to TRBJ2-1; TRBD1 agrees at 7 bases. Germline V gene lookup returns CDR1 LNHNV and CDR2 YYDKDF (reference sequence). The junction had 10 bases not matched to a gene; V was cut back by 3 bases and J by 5 bases. The CDR3 has 16 amino acids. Using reference TRBV15 and TRBJ2-1 for the parts outside the CDR3, the full variable domain is DAMVIQNPRYQVTQFGKPVTLSCSQTLNHNVMYWYQQKSSQAPKLLFHYYDKDFNNEADTPDNFQSRRPNTSFCFLDIRSPGLGDTAMYLCATSRMRGRRDNEQFFGPGTRLTVL.